The next 28 T cell receptor beta chains were all read from a single sample in a study of T cell responses to AZD1222 COVID-19 vaccine. Data came from immunoSEQ multiplex PCR; TCRdb stores just in-frame clones and leaves some out. The sample shows some 150,000 clones, just over 90% of them seen only once. The sample in question was peripheral blood, obtained on day 0 of AZD1222 vaccination. Every receptor here comes from an adult in good health.

V and J are TRBV2 and TRBJ2-1; D gene unclear. Germline V gene sequence: CDR1 SNHLY, CDR2 FYNNEI. The germline V and J ends were trimmed by 6 bases and 1 base, with 13 bases remaining between them. This CDR3 spans 15 amino acids. Here the CDR3 reads CASRETPLSYNEQFF. In nucleotides, the CDR3 is TGTGCCAGCAGGGAGACACCGCTTTCCTACAATGAGCAGTTCTTC.

This clone was counted a single time. This chain links TRBV7-9 with TRBJ1-4, with D hard to call. The CDR3 runs 18 residues. Trimming stripped 6 bases from V and 2 bases from J, with 22 bases between. Germline V gene sequence: CDR1 SEHNR, CDR2 FQNEAQ (reference sequence). The CDR3 DNA reads as TGTGCCAGCAGTCCAGGACGGTTACCACCCCCCACTAATGAAAAACTGTTTTTT. Its protein is CASSPGRLPPPTNEKLFF.

This clone has more than one count but fewer than ten. This chain joins TRBV5-4 and TRBJ2-6; the D is unclear. The CDR3 has 15 amino acids. The germline V gene encodes CDR1 SGHNT and CDR2 YYREEE (reference sequence). V dropped 1 base and J dropped 0 bases, with 5 bases sitting between them. CDR3 protein: CASSLTVSGANVLTF. In DNA form, the CDR3 reads TGTGCCAGCAGCTTGACAGTCTCTGGGGCCAACGTCCTGACTTTC. The complete variable domain, with remaining parts taken from reference TRBV5-4 and TRBJ2-6, reads ETGVTQSPTHLIKTRGQQVTLRCSSQSGHNTVSWYQQALGQGPQFIFQYYREEENGRGNFPPRFSGLQFPNYSSELNVNALELDDSALYLCASSLTVSGANVLTFGAGSRLTVL.

The rearrangement joins TRBV6-5 to TRBJ2-2; a possible D gene is TRBD1 (5 bases). Germline V lookup: CDR1 MNHEY, CDR2 SVGAGI. V lost 5 bases and J lost 1, with 11 bases in between. CDR3 length: 15 amino acids. Written as DNA, the CDR3 is TGTGCCAGCAGTCCCCTCGGACAGAACACCGGGGAGCTGTTTTTT. Its translation: CASSPLGQNTGELFF.

This sequence joins TRBV18 and TRBJ1-1; tentatively, D is TRBD1 (5 bases). Germline CDR1 KGHSH, CDR2 LQKENI. Trimming took 4 bases from V and 0 from J, leaving 12 bases between them. The CDR3 spans 15 residues. CDR3 DNA sequence: TGTGCCAGCTCACGCCCGGACATTTTGAACACTGAAGCTTTCTTT. It encodes CASSRPDILNTEAFF.

This chain links TRBV18 with TRBJ2-1, with D perhaps TRBD2 (6 bases). Germline-derived CDR1 and CDR2 are KGHSH and LQKENI. The CDR3 runs 17 residues. Trimming took off 0 bases at V and 1 base at J, with 13 bases between the two ends. CDR3 region: CASSPPGGYTSYNEQFF. As DNA, the CDR3 is TGTGCCAGCTCACCACCGGGGGGATACACTTCCTACAATGAGCAGTTCTTC.

The chain is built from TRBV3-1 (or the pseudogene TRBV3-2) and TRBJ2-5; 11 positions match TRBD2. V shed 1 base, J shed 2 bases, and the junction held 3 bases outside the gene matches. This CDR3 region has 16 residues. Germline assignment: CDR1 LGHDT and CDR2 YNNKEL (reference sequence). The CDR3 DNA is TGTGCCAGCAGCCAAGCTTCTAGCGGGAGGCAAGAGACCCAGTACTTC. Its protein product is CASSQASSGRQETQYF.

The V call is TRBV29-1, the J call TRBJ1-2; D ambiguous. Trimming shortened V by 4 bases and J by 7 bases, and 10 bases separated the two germline ends. This CDR3 comprises 11 residues. Germline CDR1 SQVTM, CDR2 ANQGSEA. Written as DNA, the CDR3 is TGCAGCGTTGCGGGGAGTGGTGGCTACACCTTC. This encodes CSVAGSGGYTF.

This clone appeared a single time. V is TRBV19 and J is TRBJ2-6; 8 bases match TRBD1. CDR1 and CDR2 from the germline V gene are LNHDA and SQIVND (reference sequence). The CDR3 has 15 residues. Trimming took 5 bases from V and 2 from J; bases not matched to a gene: 2. CDR3 amino acids: CASSLRGPGANVLTF. CDR3 coding DNA: TGTGCCAGTAGTCTCAGGGGGCCTGGGGCCAACGTCCTGACTTTC.

This CDR3 reads CASGLMVPGNLGYTF. CDR3 sequence (DNA): TGTGCTAGTGGTTTGATGGTTCCCGGAAACCTCGGCTACACCTTC. The chain links TRBV12-5 to TRBJ1-2; the D is unclear. Germline CDR1 is LGHNT and CDR2 is FRNRAP. The CDR3 extends over 15 amino acids. V dropped 2 bases and J dropped 8 bases, with 18 bases sitting between them.

V and J are TRBV24-1 and TRBJ2-1; tentative D call: TRBD1 (6 bases). This CDR3 comprises 14 residues. Trimming stripped 4 bases from V and 7 bases from J, with 13 bases between. The germline V gene has CDR1 KGHDR and CDR2 SFDVKD. Written as DNA, the CDR3 is TGTGCCACCAGTGACCTGGGACAAGCGAATGAGCAGTTCTTC. It specifies CATSDLGQANEQFF.

The chain joins TRBV4-1 to TRBJ1-2; D is ambiguous. The CDR3 covers 15 residues. V gave up 0 bases and J gave up 4 bases, with 12 bases separating them. The germline V gene has CDR1 MGHRA and CDR2 YSYEKL. The CDR3 DNA sequence: TGCGCCAGCAGCCAAGATAGGGCAGGACCCTATGGCTACACCTTC. Protein sequence: CASSQDRAGPYGYTF.

This sequence joins TRBV7-2 and TRBJ2-2; no definite D call. Per the germline V gene, CDR1 is SGHTA and CDR2 is FQGNSA. The CDR3 sequence is 16 residues long. Trimming cost V 2 bases and J 2 bases, with 12 bases left between them. The CDR3 here is CASSLSPRINTGELFF. In DNA, the CDR3 is TGTGCCAGCAGCTTAAGTCCACGTATTAACACCGGGGAGCTGTTTTTT.

V and J are TRBV6-5 and TRBJ1-2, with no clear D. Between the trimmed V and J ends, which lost 11 bases and 7 bases, there was a span of 14 bases. Germline CDR1 and CDR2: MNHEY and SVGAGI. The CDR3 loop spans 11 amino acids. CDR3 protein: CAVSRGGGYTF. CDR3 nucleotides: TGTGCCGTCTCTCGGGGAGGTGGCTACACCTTC.

This clone came up a few times. The V gene is TRBV7-2, the J gene TRBJ2-7; possibly TRBD2 for D (6 bases). The CDR3 is 14 amino acids. V was clipped by 4 bases and J by 1 base, with 11 bases between them. Germline V gene lookup returns CDR1 SGHTA and CDR2 FQGNSA. CDR3 sequence: CASSYGEVSYEQYF. The CDR3 DNA follows: TGTGCCAGCAGCTACGGGGAGGTTTCCTACGAGCAGTACTTC.

The chain uses TRBV19 and TRBJ1-4; the D gene is possibly TRBD1 (5 bases). Trimming stripped 0 bases from V and 7 bases from J, with 6 bases between. CDR3 size: 13 residues. Germline CDR1 LNHDA, CDR2 SQIVND (reference sequence). The CDR3 protein is CASSIDTGEKLFF. CDR3 nucleotide sequence: TGTGCCAGTAGTATAGACACAGGTGAAAAACTGTTTTTT.

The chain carries TRBV20-1 and TRBJ2-7, with 7 bases lining up with TRBD2. The CDR3 is 15 amino acids. The V and J ends lost 3 bases and 2 bases, in that order; junction bases with no gene match: 10. Germline V CDR1 and CDR2: DFQATT, SNEGSKA (reference sequence). The CDR3: CSASGASGEPYEQYF. The DNA of the CDR3 is TGCAGTGCTAGTGGGGCTAGCGGTGAGCCCTACGAGCAGTACTTC.

The chain carries TRBV3-1 (or the pseudogene TRBV3-2) and TRBJ1-1; no firm D call. Germline CDR1 reads LGHDT; CDR2 reads YNNKEL (reference sequence). V lost 6 bases and J lost 5, with 10 bases in between. This CDR3 is built from 12 residues. The CDR3 here is CASRKGGTEAFF. DNA for the CDR3: TGTGCCAGCAGAAAAGGTGGGACTGAAGCTTTCTTT.

This chain connects TRBV14 to TRBJ1-1, with D hard to call. This CDR3 is built from 13 residues. The germline CDR1 and CDR2 sequences are SGHDN and FVKESK. V was shortened by 6 bases and J by 4 bases, with 12 bases between the two germline ends. CDR3 in DNA: TGTGCCAGCAGTCGAACGGGGTTCACTGAAGCTTTCTTT. Its translation is CASSRTGFTEAFF.

This sequence joins TRBV6-6 and TRBJ2-7; TRBD2 matches 8 bases. Per the germline V gene, CDR1 is MNHNY and CDR2 is SVGAGI (reference sequence). CDR3 length: 14 amino acids. V shed 6 bases, J shed 5 bases, and the junction held 9 bases outside the gene matches. CDR3 DNA sequence: TGTGCCAGCAGAACGGGACGCGGGGGGAACGAGCAGTACTTC. Protein product: CASRTGRGGNEQYF.

The chain joins TRBV9 to TRBJ1-6, with a possible D match to TRBD1 (5 bases). Germline lookup yields CDR1 SGDLS and CDR2 YYNGEE. Deletions cut 0 bases from V and 10 bases from J, with 11 bases between. The CDR3 has 14 amino acids. CDR3 sequence (DNA): TGTGCCAGCAGCGTAGAGGGGATTGAATCACCCCTCCACTTT. It codes for CASSVEGIESPLHF.

This clone was counted between two and nine times. The chain combines TRBV6-4 with TRBJ1-5, with no clear D. Looked up from germline, CDR1 is MRHNA and CDR2 is SNTAGT. Between the trimmed V and J ends, which lost 2 bases and 3 bases, there was a span of 5 bases. CDR3 length equals 13 residues. The CDR3 is CASSDRVNQPQHF. CDR3 bases: TGTGCCAGCAGTGACAGGGTCAATCAGCCCCAGCATTTT.

This clone appeared a few times. The chain joins TRBV15 to TRBJ2-7, with a weak D call TRBD2 (5 bases). Germline CDR1 is LNHNV and CDR2 is YYDKDF (reference sequence). The CDR3 totals 15 residues. Trimming pared 1 base from V and 4 bases from J, leaving 14 bases between. In DNA form, the CDR3 reads TGTGCCACCAGCAGAGGCAATGAGGGCCATTACGAGCAGTACTTC. Its protein product is CATSRGNEGHYEQYF.

The chain couples TRBV30 to TRBJ1-2, with D perhaps matching TRBD1 (5 bases). V was clipped by 3 bases and J by 5 bases, with 16 bases between them. The CDR3 is 14 amino acids. Germline-derived CDR1 and CDR2 are GTSNPN and SVGIG (reference sequence). The CDR3 bases are TGTGCCTGGAGCCTCAAAACAGGAACATATGGCTACACCTTC. Residues: CAWSLKTGTYGYTF.

The chain carries TRBV5-1 and TRBJ1-2, with 7 nucleotides matching TRBD1. CDR3 size: 15 residues. The germline CDR1 and CDR2 sequences are SGHRS and YFSETQ. With V trimmed by 4 bases and J by 3 bases, 9 bases remained unmatched. The CDR3 sequence: CASSVPGQDHYGYTF. The CDR3 DNA reads as TGCGCCAGCAGCGTGCCAGGACAGGATCACTATGGCTACACCTTC.

V usage is TRBV11-3 and J usage is TRBJ2-1, with TRBD1 identical over 7 bases. Germline V gene lookup returns CDR1 SGHNT and CDR2 YENEEA. The ends lost 8 bases at V and 1 base at J; junction bases unmatched: 2. There are 13 residues in the CDR3. The CDR3, as DNA: TGTGCCAGCGGGGACAGTTCCTACAATGAGCAGTTCTTC. It is translated as CASGDSSYNEQFF.

In DNA form, the CDR3 reads TGTGCCAGCCGGCGAAGGAGGGAGTCCAATCAGCCCCAGCATTTT. Translation gives CASRRRRESNQPQHF. This sequence joins TRBV19 and TRBJ1-5; D not resolved. The CDR3 runs to 15 residues. V was clipped by 9 bases and J by 3 bases, with 18 bases between them. The germline V gene has CDR1 LNHDA and CDR2 SQIVND (reference sequence).

This sequence joins TRBV30 and TRBJ1-5, with 8 bases identical to TRBD1. The germline CDR1 and CDR2 sequences are GTSNPN and SVGIG (reference sequence). V shed 2 bases and J 3 bases; nucleotides not matched to a gene: 6. This CDR3 spans 15 amino acids. The CDR3 region is CAWSQAGGNNQPQHF. The CDR3 DNA follows: TGTGCCTGGAGTCAGGCAGGGGGCAACAATCAGCCCCAGCATTTT.